This TCR beta chain is drawn from a study of OX40 agonist ivuxolimab in advanced cancers. Study-wide context: The patients' treatment was ivuxolimab, an agonistic anti-OX40 (CD134) antibody. Patients in the trial were receiving intravenous ivuxolimab every 2 weeks, at doses of 0.01 to 10 mg/kg.

A remark on this clone: The antigen is unknown.

This CDR3 is built from 12 residues. CDR1 and CDR2 from the germline V gene are WNHNN and SYGVQD (reference sequence). Trimming stripped 6 bases from V and 6 bases from J, with 12 bases between. Assay: immunoSEQ multiplex PCR; the TCRdb copy retains only in-frame clones and omits some. The sample lists approximately 89,000 clones, about 86% occurring once. Findings of the study overall: At 0.1 to 3.0 mg/kg, CD4+ and CD8+ blood T cells expanded clonally by week 6. Clonal expansion among partial responders at 0.1-3.0 mg/kg ranked near the lowest.

This TCR came from an adult with an advanced solid tumor such as melanoma, head and neck, liver or kidney cancer. The chain carries TRBV10-1 and TRBJ2-7; D is perhaps TRBD1 (6 bases). This material consisted of CD4+ or CD8+ T cells sorted from blood, taken in a trial of the OX40 agonist ivuxolimab. The DNA of the CDR3 is TGCGCCAGCAGACAGGGCCGGATCGAGCAGTACTTC. Its protein product is CASRQGRIEQYF.